Below are 2 T cell receptor beta chains sequenced from a single sample in a study of blood T cell repertoires in COVID-19. Assay: immunoSEQ multiplex PCR; the TCRdb copy retains only in-frame clones and omits some. The table shows roughly 17,000 clones, with 65% to 90% occurring only once. The specimen was peripheral blood. The receptors were gathered from a human donor with active COVID-19. The donor label of this sample is uncertain.

The rearrangement uses TRBV6-5 and TRBJ2-1; 7 bases are shared with TRBD2. The CDR3 covers 16 residues. CDR1 MNHEY and CDR2 SVGAGI come from the germline V gene. The V segment lost 0 bases and the J segment 9 bases; nucleotides outside the gene matches: 11. The CDR3 loop is CASSYSSTGGNGEQFF. The CDR3 nucleotides read TGTGCCAGCAGTTACTCGAGTACGGGAGGAAACGGTGAGCAGTTCTTC.

The chain employs TRBV19 and TRBJ2-3, with 9 bases lining up with TRBD2. The CDR3 has 19 residues. Germline V gene sequence: CDR1 LNHDA, CDR2 SQIVND (reference sequence). Trimming cost V 3 bases and J 2 bases; bases outside gene matches: 15. CDR3 nucleotides: TGTGCCAGTAGTATGTCCGAGCGGGGGGCCCCAGAACACACAGATACGCAGTATTTT. This sequence encodes CASSMSERGAPEHTDTQYF.